Listed below are T cell receptor beta chains from one sample, sequenced in a study of blood T cell repertoires in COVID-19. The assay was immunoSEQ multiplex PCR, and TCRdb's table has in-frame clones only and misses some. The top ten hold approximately 0.5% of the sample, which has roughly 150,000 clones, about four fifths seen once. Specimen: peripheral blood. The source of these receptors is a man between 60 and 75 years old with acute or convalescent COVID-19. Each CDR3 is given with its conserved first and last residue. Fields, in order: CDR3 length, V gene, J gene, CDR3 protein.

length: 14
V: TRBV27
J: TRBJ1-5
CDR3: CASSLVRGSQPQHF

length: 13
V: TRBV6-6
J: TRBJ2-3
CDR3: CAVQLPGTDTQYF

length: 16
V: TRBV9
J: TRBJ2-3
CDR3: CASSPGTSGGIDTQYF

length: 15
V: TRBV7-9
J: TRBJ2-2
CDR3: CASRAGTTFTGELFF

length: 12
V: TRBV5-1
J: TRBJ2-2
CDR3: CASSSDTGELFF

length: 15
V: TRBV19
J: TRBJ2-6
CDR3: CASSRQSSGANVLTF

length: 13
V: TRBV19
J: TRBJ1-1
CDR3: CASSRDREAEAFF

length: 12
V: TRBV19
J: TRBJ1-2
CDR3: CASKGDRDGYTF

length: 14
V: TRBV2
J: TRBJ1-2
CDR3: CASSDGRGDYGYTF

length: 16
V: TRBV27
J: TRBJ2-7
CDR3: CASSFDPGTGGGKQYF

length: 16
V: TRBV5-4
J: TRBJ2-5
CDR3: CASSLAGTSGQETQYF

length: 13
V: TRBV11-2
J: TRBJ1-2
CDR3: CASSLGAVEGYTF

length: 15
V: TRBV13
J: TRBJ1-3
CDR3: CASSLGQVSGNTIYF

length: 14
V: TRBV24-1
J: TRBJ2-3
CDR3: CATSGQSSTDTQYF

length: 15
V: TRBV3-1/TRBV3-2
J: TRBJ1-2
CDR3: CASSQPDRGVYGYTF

length: 16
V: TRBV5-4
J: TRBJ2-1
CDR3: CASSLEKSSSYNEQFF

length: 12
V: TRBV18
J: TRBJ1-1
CDR3: CASSPRNTEAFF

length: 14
V: TRBV28
J: TRBJ2-3
CDR3: CASTASGFTDTQYF

length: 14
V: TRBV3-1/TRBV3-2
J: TRBJ2-7
CDR3: CASSQPGSRHEQYF

length: 13
V: TRBV10-3
J: TRBJ2-7
CDR3: CAISGGRDNEQYF

length: 13
V: TRBV6-5
J: TRBJ1-5
CDR3: CASRETGDQPQHF

length: 17
V: TRBV27
J: TRBJ1-1
CDR3: CASTIGTGHARGTEAFF

length: 13
V: TRBV5-1
J: TRBJ1-1
CDR3: CASRNQGYTEAFF

length: 15
V: TRBV12-1
J: TRBJ2-1
CDR3: CASSSPAGWDNEQFF

length: 16
V: TRBV6-5
J: TRBJ1-5
CDR3: CASSYSPRGLNQPQHF

length: 16
V: TRBV6-6
J: TRBJ1-6
CDR3: CASRLQGQGGNSPLHF

length: 18
V: TRBV28
J: TRBJ1-2
CDR3: CVVTEVGTGAKSYYGYTF